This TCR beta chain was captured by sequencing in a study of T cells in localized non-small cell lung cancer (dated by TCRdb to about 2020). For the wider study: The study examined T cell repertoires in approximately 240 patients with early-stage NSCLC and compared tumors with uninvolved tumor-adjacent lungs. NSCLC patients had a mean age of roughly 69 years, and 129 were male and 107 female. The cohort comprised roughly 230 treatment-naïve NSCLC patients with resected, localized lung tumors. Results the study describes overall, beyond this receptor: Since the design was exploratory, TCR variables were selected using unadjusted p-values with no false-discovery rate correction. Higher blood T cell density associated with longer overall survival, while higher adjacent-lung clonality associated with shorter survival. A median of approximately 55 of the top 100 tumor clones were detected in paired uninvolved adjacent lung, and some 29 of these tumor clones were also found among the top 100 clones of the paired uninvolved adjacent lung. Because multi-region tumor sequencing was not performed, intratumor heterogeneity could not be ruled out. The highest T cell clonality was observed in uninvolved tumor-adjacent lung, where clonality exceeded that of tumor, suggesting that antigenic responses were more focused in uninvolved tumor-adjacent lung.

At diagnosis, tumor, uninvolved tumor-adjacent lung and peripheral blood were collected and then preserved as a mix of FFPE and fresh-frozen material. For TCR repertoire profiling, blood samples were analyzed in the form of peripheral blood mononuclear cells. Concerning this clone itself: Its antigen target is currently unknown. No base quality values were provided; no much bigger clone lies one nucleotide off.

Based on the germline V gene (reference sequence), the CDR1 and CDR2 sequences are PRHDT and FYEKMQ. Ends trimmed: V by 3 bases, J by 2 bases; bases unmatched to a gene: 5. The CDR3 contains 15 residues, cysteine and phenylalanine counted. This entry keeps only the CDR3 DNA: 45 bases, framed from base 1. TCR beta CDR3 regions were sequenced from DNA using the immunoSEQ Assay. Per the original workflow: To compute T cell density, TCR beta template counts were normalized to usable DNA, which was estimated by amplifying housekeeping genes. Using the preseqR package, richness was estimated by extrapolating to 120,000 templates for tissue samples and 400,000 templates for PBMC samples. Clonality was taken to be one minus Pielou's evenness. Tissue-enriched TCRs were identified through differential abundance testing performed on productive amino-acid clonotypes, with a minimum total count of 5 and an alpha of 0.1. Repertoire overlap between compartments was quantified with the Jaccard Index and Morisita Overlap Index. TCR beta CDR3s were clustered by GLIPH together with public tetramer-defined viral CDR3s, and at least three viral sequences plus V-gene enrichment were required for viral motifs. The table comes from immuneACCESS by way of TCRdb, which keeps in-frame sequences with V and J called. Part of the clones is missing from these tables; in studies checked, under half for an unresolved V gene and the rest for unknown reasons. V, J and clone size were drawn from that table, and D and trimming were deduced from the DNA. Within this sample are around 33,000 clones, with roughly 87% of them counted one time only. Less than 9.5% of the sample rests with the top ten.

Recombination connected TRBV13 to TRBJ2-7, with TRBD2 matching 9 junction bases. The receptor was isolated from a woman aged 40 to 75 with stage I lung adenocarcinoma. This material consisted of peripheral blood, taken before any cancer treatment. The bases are TGTGCCAGCAGCTTTAGCGGGGGTGCAACCTACGAGCAGTACTTC. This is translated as CASSFSGGATYEQYF.